The 4 T cell receptor beta chains below all came from one sample that was sequenced in a study of T-cell memory formation after mild COVID-19. MiXCR, run by TCRdb on the 5' RACE reads, gives a single entry per CDR3 protein. This table has just over 400,000 distinct CDR3 sequences, around 22% appearing once. What was sequenced was PBMCs or a T cell subset sorted from them (not recorded which). The receptors were gathered from an adult woman who had mild COVID-19 (a few samples of this study predate the infection). Cell type and time point are not known.

The CDR3 reads CATTTHSGTGENIQYF. The DNA for the CDR3 is TGTGCCACCACCACCCATAGCGGGACAGGGGAAAACATTCAGTACTTC. J is TRBJ2-4 and V is TRBV24-1; TRBD1 agrees at 10 bases. J was trimmed by 5 bases and V by 8 bases; bases with no gene match: 11. CDR3 length: 16 amino acids. Germline values: CDR1 KGHDR, CDR2 SFDVKD.

This clonotype was seen a few times. The V gene is TRBV5-4, the J gene TRBJ2-1, with TRBD2 identical over 11 bases. Per germline, CDR1 SGHNT and CDR2 YYREEE (reference sequence). The CDR3 is made up of 17 amino acids. The trim removed 4 bases at V and 1 base at J, leaving 7 bases unmatched. CDR3 sequence (DNA): TGTGCCAGCAGCCCCTTGGTAGCGGGAGGGTCCTACAATGAGCAGTTCTTC. Translated, it gives CASSPLVAGGSYNEQFF.

This clonotype has only a few counts. J is TRBJ2-3 and V is TRBV4-1; TRBD2 matches at 7 bases. The CDR3 is 15 residues long. The germline gives CDR1 MGHRA, CDR2 YSYEKL. V was clipped by 3 bases and J by 1 base; unmatched bases: 4. DNA of the CDR3: TGCGCCAGCAGCCACTACGGACTAGGCACAGATACGCAGTATTTT. It encodes CASSHYGLGTDTQYF.

The V and J genes are TRBV30 and TRBJ2-5; tentatively, D is TRBD2 (6 bases). Trimming pared 0 bases from V and 4 bases from J, leaving 12 bases between. The germline CDR1 and CDR2 sequences are GTSNPN and SVGIG (reference sequence). This CDR3 comprises 14 residues. The DNA of the CDR3 is TGTGCCTGGAGTGTAGGTGGGGGGAGAGAGACCCAGTACTTC. This encodes CAWSVGGGRETQYF. The whole variable domain, filled in from reference TRBV30 and TRBJ2-5, reads SQTIHQWPATLVQPVGSPLSLECTVEGTSNPNLYWYRQAAGRGLQLLFYSVGIGQISSEVPQNLSASRPQDRQFILSSKKLLLSDSGFYLCAWSVGGGRETQYFGPGTRLLVL.